Sequencing of this T cell receptor beta chain was carried out in a study of CD8 T cells in ankylosing spondylitis. Regarding the study as a whole: Within matched ankylosing spondylitis synovial fluid, disease-linked clones were reportedly significantly enriched. Within ankylosing spondylitis blood, a TCR beta motif made up of several highly homologous variants appeared to be characteristic.

This clonotype showed up many times. Its specificity is not known. Scientists made TCR beta libraries using quantitative 5'-RACE with molecular barcodes. In TCRdb, the 5' RACE reads were re-called with MiXCR into one record per CDR3 protein. The top ten hold approximately 4% of the sample, which has fewer than 550,000 distinct CDR3 sequences, roughly 5.2% seen once. Trimming left V 6 bases short and J 5 bases short, with 13 bases between. CDR1 is MNHNS and CDR2 is SASEGT in the germline V gene. The CDR3 loop spans 13 amino acids. This receptor was taken from a male donor with ankylosing spondylitis. Source material: blood, either unsorted or a sorted T cell fraction (not recorded which). The chain couples TRBV6-1 to TRBJ1-1; D is uncertain. CDR3 sequence reads: CASSSVGGTEAFF. The DNA for the CDR3 is TGTGCCAGCAGCTCGGTGGGAGGTACTGAAGCTTTCTTT.